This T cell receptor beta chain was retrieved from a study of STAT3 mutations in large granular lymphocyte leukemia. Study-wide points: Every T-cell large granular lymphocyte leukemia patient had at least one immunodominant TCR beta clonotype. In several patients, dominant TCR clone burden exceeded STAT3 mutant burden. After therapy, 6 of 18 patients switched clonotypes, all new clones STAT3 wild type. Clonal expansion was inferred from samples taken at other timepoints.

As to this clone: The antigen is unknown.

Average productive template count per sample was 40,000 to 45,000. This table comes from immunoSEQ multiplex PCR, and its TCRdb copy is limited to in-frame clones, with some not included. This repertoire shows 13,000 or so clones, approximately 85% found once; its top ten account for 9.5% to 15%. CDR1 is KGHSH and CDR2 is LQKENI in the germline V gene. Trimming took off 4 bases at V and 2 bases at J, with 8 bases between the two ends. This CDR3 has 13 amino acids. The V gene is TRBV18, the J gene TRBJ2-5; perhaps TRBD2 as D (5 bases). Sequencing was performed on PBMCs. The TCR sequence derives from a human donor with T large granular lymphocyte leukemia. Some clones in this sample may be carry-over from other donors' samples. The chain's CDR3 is CASSREQQETQYF. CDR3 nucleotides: TGTGCCAGCTCACGGGAGCAGCAAGAGACCCAGTACTTC.